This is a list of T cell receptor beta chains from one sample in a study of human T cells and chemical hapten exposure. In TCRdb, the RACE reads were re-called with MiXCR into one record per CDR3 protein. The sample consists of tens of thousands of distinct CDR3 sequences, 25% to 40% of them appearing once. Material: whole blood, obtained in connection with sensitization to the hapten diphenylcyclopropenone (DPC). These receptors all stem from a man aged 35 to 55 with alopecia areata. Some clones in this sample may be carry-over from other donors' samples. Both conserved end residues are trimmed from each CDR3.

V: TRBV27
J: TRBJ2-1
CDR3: ASSSPRLASHEQF

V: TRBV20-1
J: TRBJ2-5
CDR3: SATHRTSGIETQY

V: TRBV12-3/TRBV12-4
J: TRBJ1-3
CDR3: ASSRGTGPPRNTIY

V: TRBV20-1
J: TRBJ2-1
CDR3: SASWDSSYNEQF

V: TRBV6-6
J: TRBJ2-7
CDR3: ASWDTNSYEQY

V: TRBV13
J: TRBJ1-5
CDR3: ASSLGEEGAVQPQH

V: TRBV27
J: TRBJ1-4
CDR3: ASSSGPIPTNEKLF

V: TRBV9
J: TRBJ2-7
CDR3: ASSVEFGSEQY

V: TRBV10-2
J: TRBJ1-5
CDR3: ASSAGTGVLQPQH

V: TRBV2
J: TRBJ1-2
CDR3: ASNRITAYGYT

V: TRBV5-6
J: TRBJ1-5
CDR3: ASSTNLVRRSERPNQPQH

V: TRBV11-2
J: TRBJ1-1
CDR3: ASRRDWNTEAF

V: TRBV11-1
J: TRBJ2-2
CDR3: ASSFLLGGLNTGGLF

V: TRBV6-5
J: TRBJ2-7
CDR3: ASSYRAGGDEQY

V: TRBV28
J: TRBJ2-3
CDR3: AALDRSTDTQY

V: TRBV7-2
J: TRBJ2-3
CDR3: ASSLAFATSGTDTQY

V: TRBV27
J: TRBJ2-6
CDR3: ASSTLRGPGANVLT

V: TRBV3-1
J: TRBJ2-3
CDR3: ASSQVYSTDTQY

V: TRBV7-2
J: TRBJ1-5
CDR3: ASSGEGYQPQH

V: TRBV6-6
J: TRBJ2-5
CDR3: ASSYRGGTGREETQY

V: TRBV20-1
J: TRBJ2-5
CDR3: SAPKLGEETQY

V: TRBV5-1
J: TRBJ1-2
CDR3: ASSLTVDYGYT

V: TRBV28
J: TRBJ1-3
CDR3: ASSLGGLSGNTIY

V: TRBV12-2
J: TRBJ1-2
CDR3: ASRLGLANYGYT

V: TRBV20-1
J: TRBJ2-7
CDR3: SARDDPEQY

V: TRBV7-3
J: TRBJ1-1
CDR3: ASSFKGDSEAF

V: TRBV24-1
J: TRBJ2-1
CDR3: ATKGRKYNEQF

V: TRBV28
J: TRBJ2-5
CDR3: ASRRGRAEETQY

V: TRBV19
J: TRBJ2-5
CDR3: ASSIVSRDLQETQY

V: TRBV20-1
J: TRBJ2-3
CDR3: SARENRGYSTDTQY

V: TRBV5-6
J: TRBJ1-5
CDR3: ASSLAGDSNQPQH

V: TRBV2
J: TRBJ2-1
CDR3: ASSETRLAGEQF

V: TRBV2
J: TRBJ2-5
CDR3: ASSEGIPGHPQETQY

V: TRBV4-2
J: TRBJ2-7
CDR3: ASSQGGQSEEQY